Sequencing of this T cell receptor beta chain was carried out in a study of cytomegalovirus exposure and HLA in healthy donors. The primer mix had 60 Vbeta and 13 Jbeta primers. TCRdb's table, derived via immunoSEQ multiplex PCR, lists solely in-frame clones and lacks some. The sample contains around 150,000 clones, almost 80% of which appear only once. The V gene lost 1 base and the J gene lost 6 bases, with 22 bases spanning the gap. The CDR3 spans 18 residues. Per the germline V gene, CDR1 is LGHNA and CDR2 is YSLEER. The rearrangement links TRBV4-3 to TRBJ2-1, with a weak D call TRBD2 (6 bases). Sequencing used PBMCs. The TCR sequence derives from a woman in her forties or fifties in good health and CMV-seronegative. This chain's CDR3 is CASSQAYVAAIRVNEQFF. CDR3 nucleotide sequence: TGCGCCAGCAGCCAAGCGTATGTAGCGGCCATTCGGGTCAATGAGCAGTTCTTC.